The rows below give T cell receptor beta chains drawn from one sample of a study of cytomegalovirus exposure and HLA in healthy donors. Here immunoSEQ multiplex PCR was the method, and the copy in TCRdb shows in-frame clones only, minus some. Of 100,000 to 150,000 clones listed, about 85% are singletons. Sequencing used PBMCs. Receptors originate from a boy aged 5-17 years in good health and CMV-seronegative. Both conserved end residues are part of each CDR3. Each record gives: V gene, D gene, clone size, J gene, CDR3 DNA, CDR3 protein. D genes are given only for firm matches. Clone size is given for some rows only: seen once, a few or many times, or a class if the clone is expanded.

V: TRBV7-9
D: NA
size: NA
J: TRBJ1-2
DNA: TGTGCCAGCAGCTCCGCCGGGACAAGAGGCTACCCCTTC
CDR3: CASSSAGTRGYPF

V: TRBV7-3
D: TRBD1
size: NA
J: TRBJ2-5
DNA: TGTGCCAGCAGCTCGACAGGGCTGGAGACCCAGTACTTC
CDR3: CASSSTGLETQYF

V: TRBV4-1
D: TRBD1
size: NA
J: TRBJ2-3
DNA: TGCGCCAGCAGCCAGACAGGGGCGACAACCAAGTACACAGATACGCAGTATTTT
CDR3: CASSQTGATTKYTDTQYF

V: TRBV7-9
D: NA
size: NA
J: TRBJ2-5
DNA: TGTGCCAGCAGCCCCCCCCTAGAGACCCAGTACTTC
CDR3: CASSPPLETQYF

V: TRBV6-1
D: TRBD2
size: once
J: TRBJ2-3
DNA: TGTGCCAGCAGTGAACCCCTAGCGGGGGTTTCAGATACGCAGTATTTT
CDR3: CASSEPLAGVSDTQYF

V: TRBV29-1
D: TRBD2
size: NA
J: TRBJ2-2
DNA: TGCAGCGTTGAATTGCGGGGGGCCCTCACCGGGGAGCTGTTTTTT
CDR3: CSVELRGALTGELFF

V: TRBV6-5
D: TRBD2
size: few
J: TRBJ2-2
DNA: TGTGCCAGCAGTTATGGCGGGGGGGCGGCCGGGGAGCTGTTTTTT
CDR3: CASSYGGGAAGELFF

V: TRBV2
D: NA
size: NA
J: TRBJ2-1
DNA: TGTGCCAGCAGTTACCGACAGGCCAGCTCCTACAATGAGCAGTTCTTC
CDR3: CASSYRQASSYNEQFF

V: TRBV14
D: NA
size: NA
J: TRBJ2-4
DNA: TGTGCCAGCAGCCGAAGAGGCGTGGGACTAGCCAAAAACATTCAGTACTTC
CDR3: CASSRRGVGLAKNIQYF

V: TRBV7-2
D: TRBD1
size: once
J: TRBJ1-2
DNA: TGTGCCAGCAGCTCGACGGGACAGGGGGCAGGTGGCTACACCTTC
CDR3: CASSSTGQGAGGYTF

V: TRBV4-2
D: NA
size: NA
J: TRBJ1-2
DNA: TGTGCCAGCAGCCAAGAGGTCGGCTATGGCTACACCTTC
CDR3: CASSQEVGYGYTF

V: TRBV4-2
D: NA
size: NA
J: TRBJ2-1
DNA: TGTGCCAGCAGCCAAGACCCAGCGGGTAGCTACAATGAGCAGTTCTTC
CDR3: CASSQDPAGSYNEQFF

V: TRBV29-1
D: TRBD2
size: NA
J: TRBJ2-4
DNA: TGCAGCGTTGGGGAAGCCGGGGGGACCAGACCCAAAAACATTCAGTACTTC
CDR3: CSVGEAGGTRPKNIQYF

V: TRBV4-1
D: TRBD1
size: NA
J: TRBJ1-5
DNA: TGCGCCAGCAGCCCGAGGACAGGAACGGTTCAGCCCCAGCATTTT
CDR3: CASSPRTGTVQPQHF

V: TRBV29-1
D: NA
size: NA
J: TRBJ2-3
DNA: TGCAGCGTTGAGGCCGCCCCAGATACGCAGTATTTT
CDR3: CSVEAAPDTQYF

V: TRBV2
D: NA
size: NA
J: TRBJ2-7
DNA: TGTGCCAGCAGTGACCAGGGTTTAAGCTCCTACGAGCAGTACTTC
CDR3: CASSDQGLSSYEQYF

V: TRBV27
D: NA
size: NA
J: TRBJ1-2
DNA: TGTGCCAGCAGATCCGCCGTACTGCGGGACCAAGGCTACCCCTTC
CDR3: CASRSAVLRDQGYPF

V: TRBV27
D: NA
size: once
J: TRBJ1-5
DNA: TGTGCCAGCAGTCCCCTCCCGAGTCGAGGTCAGCCCCAGCATTTT
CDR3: CASSPLPSRGQPQHF

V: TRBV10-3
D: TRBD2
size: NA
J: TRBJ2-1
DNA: TGTGCCATCAGTGAGTCCCGACTAGCGTACCAAAATGAGCAGTTCTTC
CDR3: CAISESRLAYQNEQFF

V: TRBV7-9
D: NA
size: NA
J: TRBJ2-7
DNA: TGTGCCAGCAGCTTGCCGGGACTCCCGCCCGAGCAGTACTTC
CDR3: CASSLPGLPPEQYF

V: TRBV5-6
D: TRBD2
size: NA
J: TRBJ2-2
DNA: TGTGCCAGCAGCTTGCCAGCGGGGGATCTCAGGGAGCTGTTTTTT
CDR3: CASSLPAGDLRELFF

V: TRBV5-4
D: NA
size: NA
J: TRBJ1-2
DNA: TGTGCCAGCAGCTTGACCAGGGGCGCTGCTGGCTACACCTTC
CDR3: CASSLTRGAAGYTF

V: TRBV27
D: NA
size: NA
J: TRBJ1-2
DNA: TGTGCCAGCAGGGGGGGTTTCGAAGGGGTTGGCTACACCTTC
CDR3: CASRGGFEGVGYTF

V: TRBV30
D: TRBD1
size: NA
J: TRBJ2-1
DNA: TGTGCCTGGACCCCCGCGGGGCGGCAGGGGGCGGTCTTC
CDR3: CAWTPAGRQGAVF

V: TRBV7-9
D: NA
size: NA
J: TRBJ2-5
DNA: TGTGCCAGCAGCTTCGATGGGAGACGGTATCAAGAGACCCAGTACTTC
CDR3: CASSFDGRRYQETQYF

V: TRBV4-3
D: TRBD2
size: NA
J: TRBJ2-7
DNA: TGCGCCAGCAGCCCCAGCCCTGGACTAGCGGGGCCCTACGAGCAGTACTTC
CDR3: CASSPSPGLAGPYEQYF

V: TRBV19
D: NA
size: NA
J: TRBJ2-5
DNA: TGTGCCAGTAGGAGGACTGCGCAGGCGGAGACCCAGTACTTC
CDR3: CASRRTAQAETQYF

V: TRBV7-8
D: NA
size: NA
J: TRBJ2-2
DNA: TGTGCCAGCAGCTTAGACTTGACCGGGGAGCTGTTTTTT
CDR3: CASSLDLTGELFF

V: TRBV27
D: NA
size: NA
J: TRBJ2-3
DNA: TGTGCCAGCGGTAGACTAGGAATAACAGATACGCAGTATTTT
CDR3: CASGRLGITDTQYF

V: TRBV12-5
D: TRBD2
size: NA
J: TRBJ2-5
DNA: TGTGCTAGTGGTTTGGCTACCCTCGGGACTAGCGGGTTAGAGACCCAGTACTTC
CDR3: CASGLATLGTSGLETQYF

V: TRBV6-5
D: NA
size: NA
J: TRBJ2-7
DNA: TGTGCCAGCCGACTAAATATTGGCCCTTACGAGCAGTACTTC
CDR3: CASRLNIGPYEQYF

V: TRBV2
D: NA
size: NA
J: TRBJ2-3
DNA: TGTGCCAGCAGTGCAACAGGGATAAACGCGGATACGCAGTATTTT
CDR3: CASSATGINADTQYF

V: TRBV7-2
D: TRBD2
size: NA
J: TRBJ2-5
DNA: TGTGCCAGCAGCGACCGGACTAGTCTTCAAGAGACCCAGTACTTC
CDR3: CASSDRTSLQETQYF

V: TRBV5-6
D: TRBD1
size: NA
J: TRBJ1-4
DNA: TGTGCCAGCACACAGGGGCCCGGTAATGAAAAACTGTTTTTT
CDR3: CASTQGPGNEKLFF

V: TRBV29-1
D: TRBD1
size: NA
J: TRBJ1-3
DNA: TGCAGCGTTCCCCGGGACAGGCCCGGAAACACCATATATTTT
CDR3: CSVPRDRPGNTIYF

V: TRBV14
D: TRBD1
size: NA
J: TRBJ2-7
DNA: TGTGCCAGCAGCCAAGAGACGTGGAAAGGGGGCAAGGAAAGGGCAGGGTACGAGCAGTACTTC
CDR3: CASSQETWKGGKERAGYEQYF

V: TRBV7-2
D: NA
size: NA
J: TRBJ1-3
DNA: TGTGCCAGCAGCTTCGGGGCAGGGGACGGAAACACCATATATTTT
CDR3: CASSFGAGDGNTIYF

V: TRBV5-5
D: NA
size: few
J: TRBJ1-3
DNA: TGTGCCAGCAGGCAGATCTCTGGAAACACCATATATTTT
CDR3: CASRQISGNTIYF

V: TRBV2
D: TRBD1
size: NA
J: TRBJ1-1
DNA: TGTGCCAGCAGTGGGACAGGGGGAGCTTTCTTT
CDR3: CASSGTGGAFF

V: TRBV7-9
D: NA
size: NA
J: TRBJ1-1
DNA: TGTGCCAGCAGCCCAGGGGCCCTGAACACTGAAGCTTTCTTT
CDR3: CASSPGALNTEAFF

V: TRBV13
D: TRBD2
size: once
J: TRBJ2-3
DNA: TGTGCCAGCAGCTTAAAACTAGCGGAGGTTAGCACAGATACGCAGTATTTT
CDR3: CASSLKLAEVSTDTQYF

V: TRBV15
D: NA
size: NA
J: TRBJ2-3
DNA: TGTGCCACCAGCAGAGTGCGGGCCCCAGATACGCAGTATTTT
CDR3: CATSRVRAPDTQYF

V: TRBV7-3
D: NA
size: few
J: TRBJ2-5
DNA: TGTGCCAGCAGATCAGACCAAGAGACCCAGTACTTC
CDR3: CASRSDQETQYF

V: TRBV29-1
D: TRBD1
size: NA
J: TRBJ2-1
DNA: TGCAGCGTCTTGGACAGGGGGCGAGGTGAGCAGTTCTTC
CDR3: CSVLDRGRGEQFF

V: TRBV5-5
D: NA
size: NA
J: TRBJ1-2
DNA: TGTGCCAGCAGCTTGGTTCAGAACTATGGCTACACCTTC
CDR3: CASSLVQNYGYTF

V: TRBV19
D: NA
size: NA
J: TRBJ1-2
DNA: TGTGCCAGTAGCCATCTGCTGGGGGGGGACTATGGCTACACCTTC
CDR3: CASSHLLGGDYGYTF

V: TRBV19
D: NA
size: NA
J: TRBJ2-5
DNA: TGTGCCAGCAACGCCGGGTCCCAAGAGACCCAGTACTTC
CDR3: CASNAGSQETQYF

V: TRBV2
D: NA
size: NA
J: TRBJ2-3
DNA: TGTGCCAGCAACAGGGGCACAGATACGCAGTATTTT
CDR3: CASNRGTDTQYF

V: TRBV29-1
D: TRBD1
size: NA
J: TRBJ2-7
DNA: TGCAGCGTTGAAAGGGGGCCATACGAGCAGTACTTC
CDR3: CSVERGPYEQYF

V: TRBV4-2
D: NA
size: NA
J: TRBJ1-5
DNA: TGTGCCAGCAGCTCACTGCAAAATCAGCCCCAGCATTTT
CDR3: CASSSLQNQPQHF

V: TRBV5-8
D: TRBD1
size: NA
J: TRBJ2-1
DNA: TGTGCCAGCAGCTGGACAGGGTGGAATGAGCAGTTCTTC
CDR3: CASSWTGWNEQFF

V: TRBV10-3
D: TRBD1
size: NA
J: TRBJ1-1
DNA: TGTGCCACGTTTGGGACAGGGGGGAAGAACACTGAAGCTTTCTTT
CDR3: CATFGTGGKNTEAFF

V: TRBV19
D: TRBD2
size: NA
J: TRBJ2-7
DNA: TGTGCCAGTAGCGGGCTAGCGGGAGAGTACGAGCAGTACTTC
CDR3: CASSGLAGEYEQYF